This T cell receptor beta chain comes out of a study of shared T cell receptors in the human thymus. The germline gives CDR1 SQVTM, CDR2 ANQGSEA. The J segment lost 8 bases and the V segment lost 4 bases, leaving 11 bases of the junction unmatched. The CDR3 length is 14 residues. Assay used: immunoSEQ multiplex PCR; TCRdb lists only in-frame clones, some missing. The repertoire consists of fewer than 700,000 clones, with roughly 90% occurring once and the leading ten covering roughly 0.0097%. These data were likewise used in another study, on human thymus T cells. That source reports: Thymic resections from corrective heart surgery supplied the tissue.

The rearrangement uses TRBV29-1 and TRBJ2-7; 10 nucleotides line up with TRBD2. The sequencing sample was made of thymocytes. The clonotype was recovered from a boy in the first two years of life with a congenital heart defect. This CDR3 reads CSVALRLAGEKQYF. CDR3 bases: TGCAGCGTTGCCTTAAGGCTAGCGGGAGAGAAGCAGTACTTC.